Listed below are T cell receptor beta chains from one sample, sequenced in a study of blood T cell repertoires in COVID-19. Some clones are missing from TCRdb's copy, which holds only in-frame ones; the method was immunoSEQ multiplex PCR. The sample records approximately 170,000 clones, less than 85% being singletons. The sequenced sample was peripheral blood. The receptor set was obtained from a woman older than 75 with active or convalescent COVID-19. The CDR3 runs from the conserved cysteine through the conserved F or W. D genes are given only for firm matches.

V,J,D,CDR3
TRBV7-6,TRBJ2-3,TRBD2,CASSLIREGLGNTQYF
TRBV5-4,TRBJ2-3,TRBD1,CASSLPGQSTDTQYF
TRBV5-1,TRBJ2-3,.,CASSMTTSTDTQYF
TRBV28,TRBJ1-6,TRBD1,CASSVHGTGPNSPLHF
TRBV5-1,TRBJ2-3,.,CASSLETAQQNTQYF
TRBV6-5,TRBJ1-1,TRBD1,CASSLGTGGEAFF
TRBV19,TRBJ2-7,.,CASSIVASRFSYEQYF
TRBV2,TRBJ1-4,TRBD1,CASSEAGGTGEKLFF
TRBV19,TRBJ1-1,TRBD1,CASRKRQGEVEAFF
TRBV2,TRBJ2-7,.,CATLPQGTPTYEQYF
TRBV2,TRBJ2-1,TRBD2,CASTPLAGGGDEQFF
TRBV3-1/TRBV3-2,TRBJ2-1,TRBD1,CASSGPGQGLYNEQFF
TRBV11-2,TRBJ2-3,.,CASSLRRVTDTQYF
TRBV30,TRBJ2-1,TRBD2,CAWESGLAGDNEQFF
TRBV4-2,TRBJ2-2,.,CASSQDDGLAGELFF
TRBV28,TRBJ1-5,TRBD1,CASMSWTGVNQPQHF
TRBV4-1,TRBJ2-4,TRBD2,CASSQGLAGDLLLAKNIQYF
TRBV29-1,TRBJ1-1,.,CSVDGRGEFWNTEAFF
TRBV7-3,TRBJ1-6,TRBD1,CASSPQGQGSGSPLHF
TRBV5-5,TRBJ1-1,TRBD1,CASSLEGQGAPKDTEAFF
TRBV2,TRBJ2-2,.,CASKETWGAGELFF
TRBV5-1,TRBJ1-4,.,CASQTGVNEKLFF
TRBV21-1,TRBJ1-2,.,CASSKVNDRANYGYTF
TRBV5-1,TRBJ1-5,.,CASSFGGSNQPQHF
TRBV7-3,TRBJ2-7,.,CASSPLSGPYEQYF
TRBV7-2,TRBJ1-2,.,CASSLPGNYGYTF
TRBV28,TRBJ1-2,TRBD1,CASSLDRARVGYTF
TRBV7-9,TRBJ2-1,.,CASSWGDEQFF
TRBV18,TRBJ2-2,.,CASSPTTTDTGELFF
TRBV2,TRBJ1-5,.,CASSDWEGQPQHF
TRBV6-5,TRBJ2-1,TRBD1,CASSTGANEQFF
TRBV4-1,TRBJ2-3,TRBD1,CASSRRQGPDTQYF
TRBV21-1,TRBJ1-5,.,CASSKRAGVDDQPQHF
TRBV6-5,TRBJ1-2,TRBD1,CASTNRQGYGYTF
TRBV24-1,TRBJ2-1,TRBD1,CATSRGPSYNEQFF
TRBV6-1,TRBJ1-2,TRBD1,CASSESPGQTYGYTF
TRBV11-1,TRBJ1-4,.,CASSPYPGQHEKLFF
TRBV7-2,TRBJ1-5,.,CASSLTRGSNQPQHF
TRBV9,TRBJ2-3,.,CASSGPGTSTDTQYF
TRBV9,TRBJ2-1,TRBD2,CASSVLAGGSYNEQFF
TRBV19,TRBJ2-4,TRBD2,CASRSGTSTAKNIQYF
TRBV10-3,TRBJ1-3,TRBD1,CAISRQGDGNTIYF
TRBV6-5,TRBJ1-2,TRBD1,CASSYPGQGYIGYTF
TRBV10-3,TRBJ1-6,.,CAIAGQDRWNSPLHF
TRBV5-4,TRBJ2-2,.,CASSLGKTRSTGELFF
TRBV5-5,TRBJ1-2,.,CASSLQLRYYGYTF
TRBV5-4,TRBJ2-7,.,CASSSTRGHEQYF
TRBV5-1,TRBJ1-2,.,CASSLATVAYGYTF
TRBV11-3,TRBJ1-1,.,CASSLVQGGEAFF
TRBV6-1,TRBJ2-5,.,CASSASGTGGFETQYF
TRBV5-1,TRBJ1-1,.,CASSLKGLSQNTEAFF
TRBV6-1,TRBJ2-1,.,CASSASSGSMAYNEQFF
TRBV14,TRBJ2-7,.,CASSQLRGDEQYF
TRBV7-9,TRBJ2-4,TRBD1,CASSLLTGEVLNF
TRBV5-4,TRBJ1-2,.,CASSLAGVPETGYTF
TRBV4-1,TRBJ1-4,.,CASSLTWATNEKLFF
TRBV4-1,TRBJ2-1,TRBD1,CASSQGGTGGWYNEQFF